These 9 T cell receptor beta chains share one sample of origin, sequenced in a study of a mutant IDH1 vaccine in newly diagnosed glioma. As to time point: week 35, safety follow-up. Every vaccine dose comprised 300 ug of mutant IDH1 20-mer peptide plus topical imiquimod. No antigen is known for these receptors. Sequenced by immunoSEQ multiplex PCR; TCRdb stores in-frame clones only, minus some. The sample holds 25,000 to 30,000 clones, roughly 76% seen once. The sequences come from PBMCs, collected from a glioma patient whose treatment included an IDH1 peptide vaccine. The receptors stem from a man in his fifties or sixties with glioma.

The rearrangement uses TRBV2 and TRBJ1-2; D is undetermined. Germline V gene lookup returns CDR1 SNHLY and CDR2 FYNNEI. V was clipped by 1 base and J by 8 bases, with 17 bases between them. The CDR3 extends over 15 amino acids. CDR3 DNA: TGTGCCAGCAGTGAAGGAGCTGGTCCTAGGGAAGGCTACACCTTC. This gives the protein CASSEGAGPREGYTF. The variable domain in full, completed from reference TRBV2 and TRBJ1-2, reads EPEVTQTPSHQVTQMGQEVILRCVPISNHLYFYWYRQILGQKVEFLVSFYNNEISEKSEIFDDQFSVERPDGSNFTLKIRSTKLEDSAMYFCASSEGAGPREGYTFGSGTRLTVV.

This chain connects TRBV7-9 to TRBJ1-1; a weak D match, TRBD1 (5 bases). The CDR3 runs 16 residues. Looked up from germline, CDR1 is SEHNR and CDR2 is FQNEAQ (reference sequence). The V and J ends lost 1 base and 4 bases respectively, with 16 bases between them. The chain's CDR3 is CASSLGSGKVATEAFF. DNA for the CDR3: TGTGCCAGCAGCTTAGGCTCAGGGAAAGTGGCCACTGAAGCTTTCTTT.

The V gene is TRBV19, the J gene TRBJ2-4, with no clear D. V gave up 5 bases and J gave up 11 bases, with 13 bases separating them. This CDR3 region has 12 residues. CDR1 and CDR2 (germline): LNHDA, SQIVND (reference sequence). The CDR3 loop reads CASSPKHSVQYF. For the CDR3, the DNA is TGTGCCAGTAGTCCGAAACACTCCGTTCAGTACTTC.

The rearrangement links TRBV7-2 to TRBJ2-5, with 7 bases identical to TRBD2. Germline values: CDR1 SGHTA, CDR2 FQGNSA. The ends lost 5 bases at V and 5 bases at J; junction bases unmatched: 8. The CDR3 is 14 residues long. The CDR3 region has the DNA TGTGCCAGCAGCCGAGCGGGAACAAGGGAGACCCAGTACTTC. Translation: CASSRAGTRETQYF.

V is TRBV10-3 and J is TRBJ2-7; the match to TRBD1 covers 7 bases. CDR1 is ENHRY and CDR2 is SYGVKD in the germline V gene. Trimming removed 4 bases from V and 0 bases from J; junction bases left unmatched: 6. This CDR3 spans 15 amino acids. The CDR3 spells CAISAPTGFSYEQYF. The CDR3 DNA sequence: TGTGCCATCAGTGCCCCGACAGGGTTCTCCTACGAGCAGTACTTC.

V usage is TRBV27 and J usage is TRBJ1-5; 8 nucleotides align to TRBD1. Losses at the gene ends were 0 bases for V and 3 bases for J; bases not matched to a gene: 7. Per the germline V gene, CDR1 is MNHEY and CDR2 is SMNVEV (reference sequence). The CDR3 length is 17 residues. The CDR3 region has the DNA TGTGCCAGCAGTTTATCGATGACAGGGGAATTCAATCAGCCCCAGCATTTT. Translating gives CASSLSMTGEFNQPQHF.

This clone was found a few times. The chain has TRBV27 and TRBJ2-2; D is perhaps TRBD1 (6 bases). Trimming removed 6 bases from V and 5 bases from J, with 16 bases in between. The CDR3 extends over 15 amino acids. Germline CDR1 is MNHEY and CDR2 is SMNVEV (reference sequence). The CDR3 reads CASRRRGNPTGELFF. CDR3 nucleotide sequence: TGTGCCAGCAGACGAAGGGGGAACCCAACCGGGGAGCTGTTTTTT.

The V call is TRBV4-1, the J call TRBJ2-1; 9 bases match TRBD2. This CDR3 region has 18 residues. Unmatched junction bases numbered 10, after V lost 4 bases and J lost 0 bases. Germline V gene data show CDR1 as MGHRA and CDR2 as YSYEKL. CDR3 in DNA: TGCGCCAGCAGCCGTGGGGCGAGCGGGGGGAGCTCCTACAATGAGCAGTTCTTC. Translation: CASSRGASGGSSYNEQFF.

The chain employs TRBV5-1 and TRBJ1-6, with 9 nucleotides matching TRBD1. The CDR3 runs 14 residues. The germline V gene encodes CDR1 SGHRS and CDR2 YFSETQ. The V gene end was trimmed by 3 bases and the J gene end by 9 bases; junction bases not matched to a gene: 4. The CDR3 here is CASSSQGARSPLHF. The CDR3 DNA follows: TGCGCCAGCAGCTCACAGGGGGCGCGTTCACCCCTCCACTTT.